This is a list of T cell receptor beta chains from one sample in a study of post-analysis software for immune sequencing data. TCRdb ran MiXCR on the PCR reads and lists one entry per CDR3 protein. The table lists about 680,000 distinct CDR3 sequences, 59% of them singletons. The specimen sequenced was blood. All receptors come from a girl aged 2 to 9 with multiple sclerosis. CDR3s include the opening cysteine and the closing phenylalanine or tryptophan. The D gene is left open where the match is weak.

D gene: TRBD2
V gene: TRBV6-5
CDR3 protein: CASTPPSGRAANEQFF

D gene: -
V gene: TRBV29-1
CDR3 protein: CSVGVTRAGYEQYF

D gene: TRBD1
V gene: TRBV19
CDR3 protein: CASSIRGPHEQYF

D gene: -
V gene: TRBV7-9
CDR3 protein: CASSASPGYEQYF

D gene: -
V gene: TRBV7-8
CDR3 protein: CASSLWGPEGTEAFF

D gene: TRBD1
V gene: TRBV20-1
CDR3 protein: CSAKAGGQVNTEAFF

D gene: -
V gene: TRBV20-1
CDR3 protein: CSARDRLAQYEQYF

D gene: -
V gene: TRBV6-1
CDR3 protein: CASSAQAGGGYTF

D gene: TRBD1
V gene: TRBV6-5
CDR3 protein: CASRRGQGGQTQYF

D gene: TRBD2
V gene: TRBV7-3
CDR3 protein: CASSLKSGVYNEQYF

D gene: -
V gene: TRBV5-1
CDR3 protein: CASSSAGQDYGYTF

D gene: -
V gene: TRBV3-1
CDR3 protein: CASRQGGARWFF

D gene: -
V gene: TRBV7-3
CDR3 protein: CASSPISRSSYNEQFF

D gene: -
V gene: TRBV5-5
CDR3 protein: CASSLREGNQPQHF

D gene: -
V gene: TRBV29-1
CDR3 protein: CSVDTDYGYTF

D gene: -
V gene: TRBV5-1
CDR3 protein: CASSLAGRITDTQYF